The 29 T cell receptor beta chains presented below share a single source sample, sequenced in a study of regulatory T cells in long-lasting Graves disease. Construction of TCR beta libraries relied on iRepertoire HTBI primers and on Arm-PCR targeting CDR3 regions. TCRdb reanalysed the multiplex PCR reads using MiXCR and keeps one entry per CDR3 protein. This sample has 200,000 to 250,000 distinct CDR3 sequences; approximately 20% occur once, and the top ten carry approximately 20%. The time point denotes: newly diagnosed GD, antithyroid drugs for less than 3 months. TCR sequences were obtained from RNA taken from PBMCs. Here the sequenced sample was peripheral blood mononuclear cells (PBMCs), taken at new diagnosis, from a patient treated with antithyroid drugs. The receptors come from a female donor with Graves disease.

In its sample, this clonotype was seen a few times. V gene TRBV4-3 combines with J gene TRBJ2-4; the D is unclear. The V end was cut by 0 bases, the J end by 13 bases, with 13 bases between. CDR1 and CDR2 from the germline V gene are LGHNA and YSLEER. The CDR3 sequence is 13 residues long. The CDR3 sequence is CASSQEGFDTQYF. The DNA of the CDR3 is TGCGCCAGCAGCCAAGAGGGCTTTGACACGCAGTACTTC.

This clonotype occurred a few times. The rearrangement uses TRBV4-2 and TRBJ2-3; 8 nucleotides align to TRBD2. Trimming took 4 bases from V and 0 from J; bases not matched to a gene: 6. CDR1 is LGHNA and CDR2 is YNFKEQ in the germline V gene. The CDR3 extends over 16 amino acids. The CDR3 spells CASSRDGRVSTDTQYF. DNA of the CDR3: TGTGCCAGCAGCCGAGACGGGAGGGTAAGCACAGATACGCAGTATTTT.

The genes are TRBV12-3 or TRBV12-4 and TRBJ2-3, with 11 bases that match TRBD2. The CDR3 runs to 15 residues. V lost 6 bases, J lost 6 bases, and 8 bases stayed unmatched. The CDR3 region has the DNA TGTGCCAGCAGGCCAACTAGCGGGAGTGCTGATACGCAGTATTTT. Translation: CASRPTSGSADTQYF.

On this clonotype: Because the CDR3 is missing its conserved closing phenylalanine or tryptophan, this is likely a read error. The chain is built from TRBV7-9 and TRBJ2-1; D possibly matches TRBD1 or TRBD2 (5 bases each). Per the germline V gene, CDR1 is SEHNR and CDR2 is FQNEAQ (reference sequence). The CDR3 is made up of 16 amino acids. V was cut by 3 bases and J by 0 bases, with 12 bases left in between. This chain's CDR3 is CASSLTEGSSYNEQFL. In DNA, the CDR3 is TGTGCCAGCAGCTTGACAGAGGGGAGCTCCTACAATGAGCAGTTCCTC.

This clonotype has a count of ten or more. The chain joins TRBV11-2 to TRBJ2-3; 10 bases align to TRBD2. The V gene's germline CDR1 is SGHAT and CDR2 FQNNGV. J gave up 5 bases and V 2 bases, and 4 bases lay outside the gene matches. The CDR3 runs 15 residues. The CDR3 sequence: CASSLSLAGGDTQYF. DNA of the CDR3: TGTGCCAGCAGCTTAAGCTTAGCGGGAGGAGATACGCAGTATTTT. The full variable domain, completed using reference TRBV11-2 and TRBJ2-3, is EAGVAQSPRYKIIEKRQSVAFWCNPISGHATLYWYQQILGQGPKLLIQFQNNGVVDDSQLPKDRFSAERLKGVDSTLKIQPAKLEDSAVYLCASSLSLAGGDTQYFGPGTRLTVL.

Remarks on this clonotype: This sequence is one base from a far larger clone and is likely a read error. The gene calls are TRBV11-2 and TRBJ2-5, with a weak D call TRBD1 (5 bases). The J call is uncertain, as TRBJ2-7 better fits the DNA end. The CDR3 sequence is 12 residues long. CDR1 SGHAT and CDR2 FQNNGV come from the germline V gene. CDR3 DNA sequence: TGTGCCAGCAACTTAATAGGGGACGAGCAGTACTTC. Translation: CASNLIGDEQYF.

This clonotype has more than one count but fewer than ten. The CDR3 sequence: CASSLNTDQNQPQHF. The CDR3, as DNA: TGTGCCAGCAGCTTGAATACAGATCAAAATCAGCCCCAGCATTTT. The chain is built from TRBV5-8 and TRBJ1-5; D unresolved. Trimming left V 1 base short and J 4 bases short, with 12 bases between. The V gene's germline CDR1 is SGHTS and CDR2 YDEGEE. The CDR3 covers 15 residues.

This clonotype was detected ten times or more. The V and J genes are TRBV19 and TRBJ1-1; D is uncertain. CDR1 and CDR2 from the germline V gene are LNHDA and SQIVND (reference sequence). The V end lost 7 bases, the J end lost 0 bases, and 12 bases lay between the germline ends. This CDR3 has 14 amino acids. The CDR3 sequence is CASTPTRMNTEAFF. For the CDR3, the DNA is TGTGCCAGTACCCCCACACGGATGAACACTGAAGCTTTCTTT.

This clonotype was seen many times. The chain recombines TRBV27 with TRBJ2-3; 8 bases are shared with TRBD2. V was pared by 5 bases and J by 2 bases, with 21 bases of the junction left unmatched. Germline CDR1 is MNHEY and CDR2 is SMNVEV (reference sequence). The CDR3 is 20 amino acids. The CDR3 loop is CASSLIWGTSGSSSTDTQYF. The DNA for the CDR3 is TGTGCCAGCAGTCTTATATGGGGAACTAGCGGTTCGTCTTCCACAGATACGCAGTATTTT.

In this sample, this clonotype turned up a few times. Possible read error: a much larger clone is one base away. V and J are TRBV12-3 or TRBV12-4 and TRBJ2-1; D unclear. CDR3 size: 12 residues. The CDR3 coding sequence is TGTGCCAGCAGAGGGCACGACAATGAGCAGCTCTTC. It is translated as CASRGHDNEQLF.

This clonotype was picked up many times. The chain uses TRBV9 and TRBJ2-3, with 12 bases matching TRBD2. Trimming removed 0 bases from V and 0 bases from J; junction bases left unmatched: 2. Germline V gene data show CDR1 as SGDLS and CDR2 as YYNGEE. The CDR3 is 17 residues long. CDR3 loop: CASSVEGTSGSTDTQYF. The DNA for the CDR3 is TGTGCCAGCAGCGTAGAGGGGACTAGCGGGAGCACAGATACGCAGTATTTT.

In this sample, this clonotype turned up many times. The CDR3 nucleotides read TGTGCCATCAGTGAGGACAGCGACAATGAGCAGTTCTTC. Its protein product is CAISEDSDNEQFF. This sequence joins TRBV10-3 and TRBJ2-1, with D perhaps TRBD1 (5 bases). Trimming shortened V by 2 bases and J by 5 bases, and 7 bases separated the two germline ends. The CDR3 runs 13 residues. CDR1 and CDR2 (germline): ENHRY, SYGVKD.

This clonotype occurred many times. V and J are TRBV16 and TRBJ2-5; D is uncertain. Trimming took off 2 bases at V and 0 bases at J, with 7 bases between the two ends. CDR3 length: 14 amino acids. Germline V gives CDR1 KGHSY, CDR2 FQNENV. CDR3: CASSQLTHQETQYF. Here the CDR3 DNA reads TGTGCCAGCAGCCAACTTACGCACCAAGAGACCCAGTACTTC.

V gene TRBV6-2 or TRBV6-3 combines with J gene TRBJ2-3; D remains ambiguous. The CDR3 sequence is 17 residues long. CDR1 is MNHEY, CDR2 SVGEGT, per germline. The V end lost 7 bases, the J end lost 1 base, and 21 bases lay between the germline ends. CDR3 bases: TGTGCCAGCACGCCCGCGTGGACCACCAACGGCACAGATACGCAGTATTTT. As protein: CASTPAWTTNGTDTQYF.

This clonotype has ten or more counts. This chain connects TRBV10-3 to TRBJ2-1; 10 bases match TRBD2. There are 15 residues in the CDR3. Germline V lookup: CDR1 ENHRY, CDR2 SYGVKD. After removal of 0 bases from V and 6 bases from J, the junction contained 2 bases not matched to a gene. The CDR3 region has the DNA TGTGCCATCAGTGAGTCTGCTAGCGGGAGCAATGAGCAGTTCTTC. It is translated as CAISESASGSNEQFF.

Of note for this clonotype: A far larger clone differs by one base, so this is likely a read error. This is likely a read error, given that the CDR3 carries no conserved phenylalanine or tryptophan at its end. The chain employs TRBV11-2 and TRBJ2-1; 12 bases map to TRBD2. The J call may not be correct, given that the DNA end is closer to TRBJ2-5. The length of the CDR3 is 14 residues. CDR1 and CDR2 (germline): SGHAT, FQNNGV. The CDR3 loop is CASSWTSGMETQYL. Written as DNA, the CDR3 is TGTGCCAGCAGCTGGACTAGCGGGATGGAGACCCAGTACCTC.

For the CDR3, the DNA is TGCGCCAGCAGCTTTGGATCAACTAATGAAAAACTGTTTTTT. Its translation: CASSFGSTNEKLFF. The chain combines TRBV5-1 with TRBJ1-4, with D hard to call. Germline lookup yields CDR1 SGHRS and CDR2 YFSETQ. The CDR3 totals 14 residues. Between the trimmed V and J ends, which lost 2 bases and 0 bases, there was a span of 5 bases.

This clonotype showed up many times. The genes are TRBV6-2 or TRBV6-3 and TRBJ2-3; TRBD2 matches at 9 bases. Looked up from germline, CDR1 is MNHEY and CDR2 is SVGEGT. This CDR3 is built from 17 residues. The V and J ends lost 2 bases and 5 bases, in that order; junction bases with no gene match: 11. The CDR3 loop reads CASSYLRTSELGDTQYF. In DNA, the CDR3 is TGTGCCAGCAGTTACCTCCGGACTAGCGAATTGGGAGATACGCAGTATTTT.

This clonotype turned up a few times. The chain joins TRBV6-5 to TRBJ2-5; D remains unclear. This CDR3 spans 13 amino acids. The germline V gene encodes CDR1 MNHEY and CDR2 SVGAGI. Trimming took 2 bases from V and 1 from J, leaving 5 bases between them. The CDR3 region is CASSYALQETQYF. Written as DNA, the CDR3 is TGTGCCAGCAGTTACGCTCTCCAAGAGACCCAGTACTTC.

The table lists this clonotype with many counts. CDR3 DNA: TGTGCCAGCAGTGGGGACAGCCAAGAGACCCAGTACTTC. Its protein product is CASSGDSQETQYF. The chain uses TRBV2 and TRBJ2-5; 7 bases agree with TRBD1. CDR1 SNHLY and CDR2 FYNNEI come from the germline V gene. The CDR3 length is 13 residues. V gave up 4 bases and J gave up 1 base; unmatched junction bases: 0. Full variable domain (remainder filled in from reference TRBV2 and TRBJ2-5): EPEVTQTPSHQVTQMGQEVILRCVPISNHLYFYWYRQILGQKVEFLVSFYNNEISEKSEIFDDQFSVERPDGSNFTLKIRSTKLEDSAMYFCASSGDSQETQYFGPGTRLLVL.

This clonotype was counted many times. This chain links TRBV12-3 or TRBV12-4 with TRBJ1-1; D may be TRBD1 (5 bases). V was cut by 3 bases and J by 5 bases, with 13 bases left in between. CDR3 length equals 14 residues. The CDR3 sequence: CASSFGGGWTEAFF. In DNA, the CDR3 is TGTGCCAGCAGTTTCGGGGGAGGGTGGACTGAAGCTTTCTTT.

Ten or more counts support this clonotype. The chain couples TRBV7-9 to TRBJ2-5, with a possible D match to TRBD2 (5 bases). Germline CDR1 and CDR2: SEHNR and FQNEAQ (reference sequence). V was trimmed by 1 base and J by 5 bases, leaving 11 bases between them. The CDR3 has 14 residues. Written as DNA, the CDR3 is TGTGCCAGCAGCTTAGTAGTGGGAGAGGAGACCCAGTACTTC. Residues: CASSLVVGEETQYF.

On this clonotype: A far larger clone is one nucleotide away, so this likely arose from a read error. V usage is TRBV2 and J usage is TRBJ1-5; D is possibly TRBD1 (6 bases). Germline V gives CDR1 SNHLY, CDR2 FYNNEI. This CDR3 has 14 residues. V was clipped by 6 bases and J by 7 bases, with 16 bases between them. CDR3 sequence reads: CASSPGTIEQPQHF. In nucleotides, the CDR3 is TGTGCCAGCAGCCCCGGGACAATTGAACAGCCCCAGCATTTT.

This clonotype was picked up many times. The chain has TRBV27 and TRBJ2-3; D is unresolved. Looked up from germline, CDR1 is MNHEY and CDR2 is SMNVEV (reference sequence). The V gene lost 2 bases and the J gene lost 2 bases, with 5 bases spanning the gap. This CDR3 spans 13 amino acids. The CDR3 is CASSLQLTDTQYF. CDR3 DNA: TGTGCCAGCAGTTTACAGCTCACAGATACGCAGTATTTT.

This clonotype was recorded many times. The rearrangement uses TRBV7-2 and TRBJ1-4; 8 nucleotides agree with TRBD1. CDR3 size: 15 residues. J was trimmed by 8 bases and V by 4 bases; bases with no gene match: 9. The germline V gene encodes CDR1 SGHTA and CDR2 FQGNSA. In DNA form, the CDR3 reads TGTGCCAGCAGCTCACCGACAGGGGTGGGCGAAAAACTGTTTTTT. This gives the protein CASSSPTGVGEKLFF. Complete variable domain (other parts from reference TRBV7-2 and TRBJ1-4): GAGVSQSPSNKVTEKGKDVELRCDPISGHTALYWYRQSLGQGLEFLIYFQGNSAPDKSGLPSDRFSAERTGGSVSTLTIQRTQQEDSAVYLCASSSPTGVGEKLFFGSGTQLSVL.

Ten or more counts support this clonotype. CDR3 region: CASSPGAGLVSYEQYF. The CDR3 region has the DNA TGTGCCAGCAGCCCCGGGGCGGGACTAGTCTCCTACGAGCAGTACTTC. The rearrangement uses TRBV3-1 and TRBJ2-7; 8 nucleotides line up with TRBD2. V shed 4 bases and J 0 bases; nucleotides not matched to a gene: 8. Per the germline V gene, CDR1 is LGHDT and CDR2 is YNNKEL (reference sequence). The CDR3 is made up of 16 amino acids.

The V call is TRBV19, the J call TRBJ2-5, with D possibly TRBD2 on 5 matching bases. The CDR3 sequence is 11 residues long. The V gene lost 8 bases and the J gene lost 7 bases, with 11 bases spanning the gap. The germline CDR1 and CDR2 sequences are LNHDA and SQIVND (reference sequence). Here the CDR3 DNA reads TGTGCCAGTCACGACCGGGGGACCCAGTACTTC. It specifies CASHDRGTQYF.

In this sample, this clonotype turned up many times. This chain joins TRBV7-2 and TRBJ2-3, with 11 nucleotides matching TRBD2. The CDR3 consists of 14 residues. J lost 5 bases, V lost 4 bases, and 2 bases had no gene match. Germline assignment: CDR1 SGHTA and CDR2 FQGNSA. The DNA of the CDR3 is TGTGCCAGCAGCTCAACTAGCGGGAGAGATACGCAGTATTTT. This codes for CASSSTSGRDTQYF.

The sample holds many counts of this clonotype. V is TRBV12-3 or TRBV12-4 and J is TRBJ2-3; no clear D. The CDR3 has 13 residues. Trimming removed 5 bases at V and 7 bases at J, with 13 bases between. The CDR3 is CASSRDSPHTQYF. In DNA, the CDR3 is TGTGCCAGCAGTCGAGACTCACCACATACGCAGTATTTT.